This record covers a single T cell receptor beta chain. Its antigen is undetermined. The sample is drawn from a study of T-cell reconstitution after alpha-beta-depleted transplantation in children. A TCRbeta library incorporating unique molecular identifiers was prepared. In TCRdb, the PCR reads were re-called with MiXCR into one record per CDR3 protein. The repertoire holds 200,000 to 250,000 distinct CDR3 sequences, with 6.6% as singletons. Points from the study as a whole: Recipient T cells and thymic progenitors that survived were the source of the high TCRbeta diversity seen at day 60 in some patients. About two months after transplant, alpha-beta T cells reportedly came from several hundred expanded graft clones. Diversity and T-cell counts at one year after transplant derived mostly from new T cells.

Sequenced here: PBMCs, sampled before TCRalphabeta/CD19-depleted stem cell transplant. The sequence came from a boy between 2 and 10 years old with acute lymphoblastic leukemia, due to receive a stem cell transplant.

Written as DNA, the CDR3 is TGTGCCAGCAGTACAGGGGATGGCTACGAGCAGTACTTC. As protein: CASSTGDGYEQYF. The gene calls are TRBV6-1 and TRBJ2-7; 7 bases are shared with TRBD1. From germline, CDR1 is MNHNS and CDR2 SASEGT. The CDR3 extends over 13 amino acids. V was clipped by 5 bases and J by 3 bases; unmatched bases: 4.